The 22 T cell receptor beta chains given below trace back to one sample, sequenced in a study of cytomegalovirus exposure and HLA in healthy donors. The PCR employed 60 Vbeta primers together with 13 Jbeta primers. The table came from immunoSEQ multiplex PCR; TCRdb's copy has only in-frame clones and leaves some out. The sample contains some 120,000 clones, roughly 70% of which appear only once. Sequenced sample: PBMCs. The receptor source for this set is a woman aged 40 to 50 in good health and CMV-seropositive.

This chain joins TRBV28 and TRBJ1-1; D is unclear. V lost 2 bases and J 7 bases, leaving 17 bases between the germline ends. Germline V gives CDR1 MDHEN, CDR2 SYDVKM. This CDR3 is 15 amino acids long. The CDR3 here is CASSLMRAWSLEAFF. For the CDR3, the DNA is TGTGCCAGCAGTTTAATGAGGGCCTGGAGCCTTGAAGCTTTCTTT.

This rearrangement joins TRBV19 to TRBJ2-5; 8 bases line up with TRBD1. Germline V gene data show CDR1 as LNHDA and CDR2 as SQIVND (reference sequence). This CDR3 is built from 16 residues. The V gene end was trimmed by 2 bases and the J gene end by 5 bases; junction bases not matched to a gene: 10. The CDR3 DNA sequence: TGTGCCAGTAGTATAAACGGACAGGGATTAATTGAGACCCAGTACTTC. Its protein product is CASSINGQGLIETQYF.

The chain recombines TRBV7-2 with TRBJ2-7; TRBD1 agrees at 9 bases. This CDR3 spans 16 amino acids. V trimming: 3 bases; J trimming: 5 bases; junction bases outside the gene matches: 11. Germline V gene data show CDR1 as SGHTA and CDR2 as FQGNSA. The CDR3 sequence is CASSFTKGTGTNEQYF. CDR3 sequence (DNA): TGTGCCAGCAGCTTCACTAAAGGGACAGGGACTAACGAGCAGTACTTC. The whole variable domain, remainder taken from reference TRBV7-2 and TRBJ2-7, is GAGVSQSPSNKVTEKGKDVELRCDPISGHTALYWYRQSLGQGLEFLIYFQGNSAPDKSGLPSDRFSAERTGGSVSTLTIQRTQQEDSAVYLCASSFTKGTGTNEQYFGPGTRLTVT.

This clone has more than one count but fewer than ten. V gene TRBV5-6 combines with J gene TRBJ1-4; 8 bases agree with TRBD1. Germline V gives CDR1 SGHDT, CDR2 YYEEEE. Unmatched junction bases numbered 8, after V lost 0 bases and J lost 10 bases. The CDR3 sequence is 15 residues long. The CDR3 is CASSLGGQEPGKLFF. The CDR3 nucleotides are TGTGCCAGCAGCTTGGGGGGACAGGAGCCAGGAAAACTGTTTTTT.

The rearrangement joins TRBV27 to TRBJ2-5; 13 bases are shared with TRBD2. This CDR3 contains 16 residues. CDR1 and CDR2 (germline): MNHEY, SMNVEV (reference sequence). V lost 4 bases to trimming and J lost 1 base; unmatched junction nucleotides: 3. This chain's CDR3 is CASSSRLAGGQETQYF. CDR3 DNA: TGTGCCAGCAGTTCTCGACTAGCGGGGGGCCAAGAGACCCAGTACTTC.

This sequence joins TRBV30 and TRBJ2-3; D is possibly TRBD2 (7 bases). V was clipped by 2 bases and J by 6 bases, with 15 bases between them. Germline V lookup: CDR1 GTSNPN, CDR2 SVGIG (reference sequence). The CDR3 contains 14 residues. CDR3 residues: CAWSSRGGSDTQYF. The CDR3 DNA reads TGTGCCTGGAGTTCGAGGGGGGGGTCGGATACGCAGTATTTT.

V gene TRBV7-8 combines with J gene TRBJ2-7, with 9 bases identical to TRBD1. The CDR3 consists of 14 residues. Looked up from germline, CDR1 is SGHVS and CDR2 is FQNEAQ. V dropped 7 bases and J dropped 2; count of bases not matched to a gene: 6. The CDR3 bases are TGTGCCAGCACCGGGGACAGGGCTACCTACGAGCAGTACTTC. Translated, it gives CASTGDRATYEQYF. The entire variable domain, with the rest obtained from reference TRBV7-8 and TRBJ2-7, is as follows: GAGVSQSPRYKVAKRGQDVALRCDPISGHVSLFWYQQALGQGPEFLTYFQNEAQLDKSGLPSDRFFAERPEGSVSTLKIQRTQQEDSAVYLCASTGDRATYEQYFGPGTRLTVT.

This clone turned up a few times. In nucleotides, the CDR3 is TGTGCCAGCAGTACGCGGGACAGTGGGGCCTACGAGCAGTACTTC. It translates to CASSTRDSGAYEQYF. J is TRBJ2-7 and V is TRBV6-5; D is possibly TRBD1 (7 bases). CDR1 and CDR2 (germline): MNHEY, SVGAGI. The CDR3 is 15 residues long. V gave up 5 bases and J gave up 2 bases, with 16 bases separating them.

The gene calls are TRBV15 and TRBJ1-1, with 8 bases identical to TRBD1. The CDR3 runs 16 residues. Germline CDR1 is LNHNV and CDR2 is YYDKDF (reference sequence). V dropped 1 base and J dropped 4; count of bases not matched to a gene: 8. This chain's CDR3 is CATSRGQGLGGTEAFF. The CDR3 bases are TGTGCCACCAGCAGAGGACAGGGGTTAGGAGGCACTGAAGCTTTCTTT.

This clone was seen only a few times. The rearrangement joins TRBV10-3 to TRBJ2-1, with 11 bases matching TRBD2. V was clipped by 4 bases and J by 5 bases; unmatched bases: 1. Germline V gene lookup returns CDR1 ENHRY and CDR2 SYGVKD. The CDR3 extends over 14 amino acids. The CDR3 loop is CAISVLAGDNEQFF. The CDR3, as DNA: TGTGCCATCAGTGTACTAGCGGGGGACAATGAGCAGTTCTTC.

V and J are TRBV5-6 and TRBJ2-1, with D possibly TRBD1 on 5 matching bases. Germline values: CDR1 SGHDT, CDR2 YYEEEE. This CDR3 contains 15 residues. Trimming stripped 0 bases from V and 8 bases from J, with 15 bases between. CDR3 residues: CASSLAKGWGDEQFF. CDR3 DNA: TGTGCCAGCAGCTTGGCCAAAGGGTGGGGCGATGAGCAGTTCTTC.

The chain couples TRBV10-3 to TRBJ1-1, with D perhaps matching TRBD1 (5 bases). This CDR3 is built from 14 residues. V was shortened by 6 bases and J by 1 base, with 12 bases between the two germline ends. The germline CDR1 and CDR2 sequences are ENHRY and SYGVKD. The CDR3, as DNA: TGTGCCATCAGGGGGGGACTTTCGAACACTGAAGCTTTCTTT. It is translated as CAIRGGLSNTEAFF.

The chain carries TRBV6-4 and TRBJ2-2; 8 bases agree with TRBD1. Germline V gene sequence: CDR1 MRHNA, CDR2 SNTAGT. The trim removed 6 bases at V and 1 base at J, leaving 4 bases unmatched. The CDR3 has 15 residues. The CDR3 sequence: CASRRGTGNTGELFF. The CDR3 DNA follows: TGTGCCAGCAGGAGGGGGACAGGGAACACCGGGGAGCTGTTTTTT.

This sequence joins TRBV19 and TRBJ1-1; 11 bases fit TRBD1. From germline, CDR1 is LNHDA and CDR2 SQIVND (reference sequence). There are 15 residues in the CDR3. V lost 5 bases to trimming and J lost 3 bases; unmatched junction nucleotides: 5. CDR3 coding DNA: TGTGCCAGTAGTCTCTGGACAGGGGGCGACACTGAAGCTTTCTTT. Its protein product is CASSLWTGGDTEAFF.

V usage is TRBV27 and J usage is TRBJ2-7, with a tentative D call TRBD2 (5 bases). The germline V and J ends were trimmed by 4 bases and 7 bases, with 17 bases remaining between them. The CDR3 extends over 14 amino acids. In germline, CDR1 is MNHEY, CDR2 SMNVEV (reference sequence). The CDR3 loop reads CASSSRTALREQYF. The CDR3 bases are TGTGCCAGCAGTTCCCGGACTGCTCTCCGTGAGCAGTACTTC.

The J gene is TRBJ2-5, the V gene TRBV4-2; 10 nucleotides line up with TRBD2. V was pared by 4 bases and J by 5 bases, with 13 bases of the junction left unmatched. The CDR3 is 17 residues long. Germline CDR1 LGHNA, CDR2 YNFKEQ. CDR3 region: CASSPLGPSGGGETQYF. As DNA, the CDR3 is TGTGCCAGCAGCCCACTCGGCCCTAGCGGGGGAGGGGAGACCCAGTACTTC.

This clone was counted a few times. The chain has TRBV18 and TRBJ1-6, with 7 nucleotides matching TRBD1. Per the germline V gene, CDR1 is KGHSH and CDR2 is LQKENI. CDR3 length: 15 amino acids. The trim removed 3 bases at V and 6 bases at J, leaving 5 bases unmatched. CDR3 coding DNA: TGTGCCAGCTCACCTCGGGACAGTGGTAATTCACCCCTCCACTTT. Translation: CASSPRDSGNSPLHF.

This sequence joins TRBV7-8 and TRBJ2-1; TRBD1 matches at 8 bases. V was pared by 1 base and J by 2 bases, with 7 bases of the junction left unmatched. This CDR3 spans 17 amino acids. Germline CDR1 reads SGHVS; CDR2 reads FQNEAQ. The CDR3 protein is CASSLVRNRGAYNEQFF. The CDR3 nucleotides read TGTGCCAGCAGCTTAGTACGGAACAGGGGGGCCTACAATGAGCAGTTCTTC.

The V call is TRBV5-1, the J call TRBJ1-1, with 7 bases fitting TRBD1. CDR3 length: 14 residues. The ends lost 2 bases at V and 3 bases at J; junction bases unmatched: 4. Germline values: CDR1 SGHRS, CDR2 YFSETQ. CDR3 sequence (DNA): TGCGCCAGCAGCTTAACCACAGGGGACACTGAAGCTTTCTTT. Translating it yields CASSLTTGDTEAFF.

V usage is TRBV28 and J usage is TRBJ1-2; TRBD1 aligns across 12 bases. The ends lost 6 bases at V and 8 bases at J; junction bases unmatched: 10. The CDR3 has 15 residues. Germline lookup yields CDR1 MDHEN and CDR2 SYDVKM. The CDR3, as DNA: TGTGCCAGCAGCCGCCCGGGACAGGGGGCTGAGGGCTACACCTTC. Translating gives CASSRPGQGAEGYTF.

The chain joins TRBV7-2 to TRBJ2-7, with D hard to call. Germline values: CDR1 SGHTA, CDR2 FQGNSA. This CDR3 has 14 amino acids. V was cut by 1 base and J by 2 bases, with 9 bases left in between. As DNA, the CDR3 is TGTGCCAGCAGCTTAGTCGACAAGACCTACGAGCAGTACTTC. This encodes CASSLVDKTYEQYF.

The chain employs TRBV29-1 and TRBJ1-5; TRBD1 is a possible D gene (5 bases). Deletions cut 4 bases from V and 5 bases from J, with 12 bases between. The germline gives CDR1 SQVTM, CDR2 ANQGSEA. This CDR3 is built from 13 residues. CDR3 amino acids: CSVGGVGDQPQHF. In DNA form, the CDR3 reads TGCAGCGTTGGGGGGGTAGGAGATCAGCCCCAGCATTTT.